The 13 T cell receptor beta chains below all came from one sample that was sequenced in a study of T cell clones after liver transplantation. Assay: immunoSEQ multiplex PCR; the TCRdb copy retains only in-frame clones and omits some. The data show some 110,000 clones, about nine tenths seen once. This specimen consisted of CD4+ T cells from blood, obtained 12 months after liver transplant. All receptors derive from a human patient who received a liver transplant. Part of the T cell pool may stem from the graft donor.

CDR3 coding DNA: TGTGCCAGCAGTCTAGGGGGAGGGCCCCACAATGAGCAGTTCTTC. Its protein product is CASSLGGGPHNEQFF. The gene calls are TRBV28 and TRBJ2-1, with D tentatively TRBD2 (7 bases). The CDR3 spans 15 residues. Between the trimmed V and J ends, which lost 5 bases and 5 bases, there was a span of 16 bases. The germline V gene encodes CDR1 MDHEN and CDR2 SYDVKM. Combining the CDR3 with reference TRBV28 and TRBJ2-1 gives the whole variable domain DVKVTQSSRYLVKRTGEKVFLECVQDMDHENMFWYRQDPGLGLRLIYFSYDVKMKEKGDIPEGYSVSREKKERFSLILESASTNQTSMYLCASSLGGGPHNEQFFGPGTRLTVL.

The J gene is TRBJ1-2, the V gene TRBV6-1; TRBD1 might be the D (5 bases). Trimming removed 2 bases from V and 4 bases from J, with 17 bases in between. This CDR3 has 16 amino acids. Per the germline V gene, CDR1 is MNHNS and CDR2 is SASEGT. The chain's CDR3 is CASSEILGPRAYGYTF. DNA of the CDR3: TGTGCCAGCAGTGAAATACTGGGTCCCAGGGCCTATGGCTACACCTTC.

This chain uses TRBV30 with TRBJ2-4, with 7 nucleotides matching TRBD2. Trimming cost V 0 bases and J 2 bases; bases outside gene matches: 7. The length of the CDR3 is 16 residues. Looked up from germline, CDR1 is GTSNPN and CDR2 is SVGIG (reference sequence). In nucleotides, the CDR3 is TGTGCCTGGAGTGTAGGCCGGGGGGTCTCCAAAAACATTCAGTACTTC. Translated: CAWSVGRGVSKNIQYF.

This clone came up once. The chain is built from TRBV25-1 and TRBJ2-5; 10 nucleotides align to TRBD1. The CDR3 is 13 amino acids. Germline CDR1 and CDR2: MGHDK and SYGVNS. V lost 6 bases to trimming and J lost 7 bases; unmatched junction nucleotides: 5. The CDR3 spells CASRGQGLGTQYF. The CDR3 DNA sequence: TGTGCCAGCAGGGGACAGGGGCTGGGGACCCAGTACTTC.

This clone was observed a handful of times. As DNA, the CDR3 is TGTGCCAGCAGCCCAGACTGGAGACAAAACATTCAGTACTTC. Its protein product is CASSPDWRQNIQYF. The chain uses TRBV11-1 and TRBJ2-4, with D unresolved. This CDR3 region has 14 residues. The germline CDR1 and CDR2 sequences are SGHAT and FQDESV (reference sequence). The V end was cut by 5 bases, the J end by 5 bases, with 13 bases between.

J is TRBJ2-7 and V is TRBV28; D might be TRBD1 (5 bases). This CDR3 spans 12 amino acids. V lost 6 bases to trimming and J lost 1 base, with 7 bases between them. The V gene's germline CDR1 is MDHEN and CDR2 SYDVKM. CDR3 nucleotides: TGTGCCAGCAGCGGACAATCCTACGAGCAGTACTTC. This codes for CASSGQSYEQYF.

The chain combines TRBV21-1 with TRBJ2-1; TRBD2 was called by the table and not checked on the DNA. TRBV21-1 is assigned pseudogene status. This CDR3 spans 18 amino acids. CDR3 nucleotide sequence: TGTGCCAGCAGCAAAGTCGTAACTAGCGGGAGGATATACAATGAGCAGTTCTTC. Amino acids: CASSKVVTSGRIYNEQFF.

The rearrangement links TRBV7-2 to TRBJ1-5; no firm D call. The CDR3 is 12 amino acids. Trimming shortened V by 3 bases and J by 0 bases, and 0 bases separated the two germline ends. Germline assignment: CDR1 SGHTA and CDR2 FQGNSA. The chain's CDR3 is CASSFSNQPQHF. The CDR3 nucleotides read TGTGCCAGCAGCTTTAGCAATCAGCCCCAGCATTTT.

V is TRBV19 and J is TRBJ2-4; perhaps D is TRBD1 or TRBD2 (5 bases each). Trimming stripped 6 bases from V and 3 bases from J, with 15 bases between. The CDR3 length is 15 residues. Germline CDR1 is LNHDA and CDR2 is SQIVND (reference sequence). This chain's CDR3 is CASSHLGDLKNIQYF. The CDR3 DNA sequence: TGTGCCAGTAGCCACCTGGGGGACCTCAAAAACATTCAGTACTTC.

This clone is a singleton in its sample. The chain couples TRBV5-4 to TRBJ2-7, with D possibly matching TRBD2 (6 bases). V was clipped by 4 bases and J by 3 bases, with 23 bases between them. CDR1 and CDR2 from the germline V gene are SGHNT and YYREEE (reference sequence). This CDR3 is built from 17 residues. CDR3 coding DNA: TGTGCCAGCAGCGGGCCGTCTGGCGGATTCGGGGGCTACGAGCAGTACTTC. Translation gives CASSGPSGGFGGYEQYF.

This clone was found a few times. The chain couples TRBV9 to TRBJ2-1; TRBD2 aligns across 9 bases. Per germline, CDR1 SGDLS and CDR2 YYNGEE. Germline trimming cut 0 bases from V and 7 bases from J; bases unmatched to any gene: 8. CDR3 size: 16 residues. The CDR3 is CASSVGGAGGQNEQFF. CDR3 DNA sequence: TGTGCCAGCAGCGTAGGTGGGGCGGGAGGGCAGAATGAGCAGTTCTTC.

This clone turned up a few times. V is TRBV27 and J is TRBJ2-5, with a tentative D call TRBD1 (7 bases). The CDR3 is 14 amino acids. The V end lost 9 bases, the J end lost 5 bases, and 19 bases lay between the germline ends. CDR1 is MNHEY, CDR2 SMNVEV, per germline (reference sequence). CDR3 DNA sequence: TGTGCCAGGGGAGAGGCAGGGGGGAAGGAGACCCAGTACTTC. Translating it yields CARGEAGGKETQYF.

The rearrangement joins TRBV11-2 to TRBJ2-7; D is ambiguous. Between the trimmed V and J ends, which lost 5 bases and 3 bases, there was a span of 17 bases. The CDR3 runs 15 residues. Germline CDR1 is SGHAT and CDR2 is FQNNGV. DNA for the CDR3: TGTGCCAGCAGCCCCTCCCTCAGCCCGGACTACGAGCAGTACTTC. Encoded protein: CASSPSLSPDYEQYF.